This entry lists 10 T cell receptor beta chains sequenced from one sample in a study of shared clonotypes between healthy human individuals (dated by TCRdb to 2019 to 2021). Receptors were amplified or captured by the immunoSEQ multiplex PCR assay. What TCRdb holds here is the immuneACCESS table cut down to in-frame rearrangements. Part of the clones is not present; checked against another copy, under half of the missing clones reflect an unresolved V gene, and the others are unexplained. The sample table shows fewer than 650,000 clones, and 60% to 85% are seen once. The biggest ten clones account for 10% to 15% of the sample. Input material: PBMCs. The receptors come from a woman between 40 and 50 years old in good health. Some clones in this sample may be carry-over from other donors' samples.

This chain uses TRBV20-1 with TRBJ2-7, with D possibly being TRBD1 (6 bases). The CDR3 extends over 11 amino acids. Germline assignment: CDR1 DFQATT and CDR2 SNEGSKA (reference sequence). V lost 5 bases to trimming and J lost 2 bases, with 7 bases between them. CDR3 residues: CSAYRAYEQYF. The CDR3 DNA is TGCAGTGCTTACAGGGCCTACGAGCAGTACTTC.

This clone was seen a single time. The V call is TRBV7-9, the J call TRBJ2-7; 9 positions match TRBD1. V was clipped by 4 bases and J by 5 bases; unmatched bases: 3. This CDR3 spans 13 amino acids. Germline V gene lookup returns CDR1 SEHNR and CDR2 FQNEAQ (reference sequence). The CDR3 loop reads CASSSDRGDEQYF. The CDR3 bases are TGTGCCAGCAGCTCCGACAGGGGGGACGAGCAGTACTTC. The full variable domain, in which reference TRBV7-9 and TRBJ2-7 provide the parts outside the CDR3, is DTGVSQNPRHKITKRGQNVTFRCDPISEHNRLYWYRQTLGQGPEFLTYFQNEAQLEKSRLLSDRFSAERPKGSFSTLEIQRTEQGDSAMYLCASSSDRGDEQYFGPGTRLTVT.

V gene TRBV28 combines with J gene TRBJ1-1; no clear D. V shed 8 bases and J shed 1 base, with 5 bases lying between them. Germline V gene sequence: CDR1 MDHEN, CDR2 SYDVKM. The CDR3 has 11 residues. The CDR3 DNA is TGTGCCAGCCTCCGGAACACTGAAGCTTTCTTT. Its protein is CASLRNTEAFF.

CDR3 loop: CASTLTTSGAYNEQFF. In nucleotides, the CDR3 is TGCGCCAGCACCCTAACGACTAGCGGGGCCTACAATGAGCAGTTCTTC. The genes are TRBV5-1 and TRBJ2-1; 11 positions agree with TRBD2. J gave up 2 bases and V 6 bases, and 7 bases lay outside the gene matches. Germline assignment: CDR1 SGHRS and CDR2 YFSETQ. The CDR3 has 16 residues.

The CDR3 reads CASGQGDEKLFF. In nucleotides, the CDR3 is TGTGCCTCGGGACAGGGAGATGAAAAACTGTTTTTT. V is TRBV30 and J is TRBJ1-4, with TRBD1 matching over 9 bases. Trimming at V came to 7 bases and at J to 6 bases, leaving 3 bases not matched to a gene. Germline V gives CDR1 GTSNPN, CDR2 SVGIG (reference sequence). The CDR3 has 12 residues. The full variable domain, in which reference TRBV30 and TRBJ1-4 provide the parts outside the CDR3, is SQTIHQWPATLVQPVGSPLSLECTVEGTSNPNLYWYRQAAGRGLQLLFYSVGIGQISSEVPQNLSASRPQDRQFILSSKKLLLSDSGFYLCASGQGDEKLFFGSGTQLSVL.

The V call is TRBV7-9, the J call TRBJ2-7; possible D gene TRBD1, 7 bases. V lost 5 bases and J 2 bases, leaving 19 bases between the germline ends. The CDR3 covers 16 residues. Germline lookup yields CDR1 SEHNR and CDR2 FQNEAQ (reference sequence). CDR3: CASSPRGTATTYEQYF. CDR3 DNA: TGTGCCAGCAGCCCCCGCGGGACAGCCACCACCTACGAGCAGTACTTC.

The J gene is TRBJ2-2, the V gene TRBV6-1; a possible D gene is TRBD1 (6 bases). The germline CDR1 and CDR2 sequences are MNHNS and SASEGT. The V and J ends lost 3 bases and 0 bases respectively, with 11 bases between them. The CDR3 is 16 residues long. The chain's CDR3 is CASSDIGGANTGELFF. The CDR3 nucleotides are TGTGCCAGCAGTGATATAGGGGGTGCGAACACCGGGGAGCTGTTTTTT.

This clone was observed once. The chain has TRBV5-1 and TRBJ2-7; tentatively, D is TRBD1 (6 bases). The ends were cut back, 3 bases at V and 2 bases at J, with 21 bases in the middle. This CDR3 has 17 amino acids. CDR1 and CDR2 (germline): SGHRS, YFSETQ. In DNA, the CDR3 is TGCGCCAGCAGCTGGACGGTAACAGGGTTAGGAACCTACGAGCAGTACTTC. Amino acid sequence: CASSWTVTGLGTYEQYF.

The chain has TRBV27 and TRBJ1-1, with D possibly being TRBD1 (6 bases). V dropped 3 bases and J dropped 1 base, with 12 bases sitting between them. Germline V gene data show CDR1 as MNHEY and CDR2 as SMNVEV (reference sequence). The CDR3 totals 15 residues. The CDR3 DNA reads as TGTGCCAGCAGTTTTGGCGGCAGGGGGAACACTGAAGCTTTCTTT. It specifies CASSFGGRGNTEAFF.

The J gene is TRBJ1-2, the V gene TRBV28; 7 nucleotides agree with TRBD1. The CDR3 is made up of 14 amino acids. The J segment lost 7 bases and the V segment lost 6 bases, leaving 11 bases of the junction unmatched. The germline V gene encodes CDR1 MDHEN and CDR2 SYDVKM. The CDR3 bases are TGTGCCAGCAGCCTCGGGACAGCGAGGATTGGCTACACCTTC. This gives the protein CASSLGTARIGYTF.